The 30 T cell receptor beta chains listed next were all sequenced from one sample in a study of shared T cell receptors in the human thymus. Sequencing was performed with immunoSEQ multiplex PCR; in TCRdb, only in-frame clones are kept and a portion is missing. The sample carries about 660,000 clones, 70% to 90% recorded once. In addition, the sample was reused for a study of human thymus T cells.

Specimen: thymocytes. These receptors were taken from a boy younger than two with a congenital heart defect.

CDR3 sequence (DNA): TGTGCCAGTAGTGTACGACTAGCGGCACCACTACGGGAGCAGTACTTC. It encodes CASSVRLAAPLREQYF. V usage is TRBV19 and J usage is TRBJ2-7, with 9 bases identical to TRBD2. In germline, CDR1 is LNHDA, CDR2 SQIVND (reference sequence). Trimming took 5 bases from V and 7 from J; bases not matched to a gene: 15. CDR3 length equals 16 residues.

This clone was observed once. V is TRBV11-3 and J is TRBJ2-7; D unclear. The CDR3 extends over 13 amino acids. Germline loops: CDR1 SGHNT, CDR2 YENEEA. V was pared by 2 bases and J by 3 bases, with 8 bases between. The CDR3 protein is CASSLNSHYEQYF. The CDR3 DNA is TGTGCCAGCAGCTTAAATAGTCACTACGAGCAGTACTTC.

DNA of the CDR3: TGCGCCAGCAGCCTCCGGCCGGGGGGGATAGATGGCTACACCTTC. Its translation: CASSLRPGGIDGYTF. The chain couples TRBV4-1 to TRBJ1-2, with D perhaps matching TRBD1 (5 bases). Trimming took off 4 bases at V and 6 bases at J, with 18 bases between the two ends. Germline CDR1 and CDR2: MGHRA and YSYEKL. CDR3 length: 15 amino acids.

V and J are TRBV4-1 and TRBJ2-7; the match to TRBD1 covers 7 bases. This CDR3 spans 19 amino acids. Unmatched junction bases numbered 20, after V lost 5 bases and J lost 1 base. Germline V CDR1 and CDR2: MGHRA, YSYEKL. This CDR3 is CASSTPTDLQGTRSYEQYF. CDR3 DNA sequence: TGCGCCAGCAGCACACCGACGGATCTACAGGGGACAAGGTCCTACGAGCAGTACTTC.

The rearrangement links TRBV4-3 to TRBJ2-5; D possibly corresponds to TRBD2 (6 bases). The CDR3 extends over 16 amino acids. Germline V CDR1 and CDR2: LGHNA, YSLEER. V was pared by 0 bases and J by 4 bases, with 15 bases between. The CDR3 region is CASSQDWRVLGETQYF. The CDR3 DNA sequence: TGCGCCAGCAGCCAAGATTGGAGGGTATTGGGAGAGACCCAGTACTTC.

The chain carries TRBV2 and TRBJ2-3; 14 bases are a match to TRBD2. The germline CDR1 and CDR2 sequences are SNHLY and FYNNEI. The CDR3 runs 17 residues. The V segment lost 0 bases and the J segment 1 base; nucleotides outside the gene matches: 0. CDR3 in amino acids: CASSEAGLAGGTDTQYF. The CDR3 DNA follows: TGTGCCAGCAGTGAAGCGGGACTAGCGGGAGGCACAGATACGCAGTATTTT.

The CDR3 DNA reads as TGTGCCAGCAGCCAAGACCCGGGACTAGCGGGAGTCAATGAGCAGTTCTTC. Residues: CASSQDPGLAGVNEQFF. The genes are TRBV4-2 and TRBJ2-1, with 14 bases that match TRBD2. Per the germline V gene, CDR1 is LGHNA and CDR2 is YNFKEQ. After removal of 0 bases from V and 6 bases from J, the junction contained 4 bases not matched to a gene. The CDR3 is made up of 17 amino acids.

This chain joins TRBV29-1 and TRBJ2-1, with 7 bases identical to TRBD2. After removal of 4 bases from V and 7 bases from J, the junction contained 7 bases not matched to a gene. This CDR3 has 13 amino acids. Germline V gives CDR1 SQVTM, CDR2 ANQGSEA. DNA of the CDR3: TGCAGCGTTGGGGGCGGGGAGGGTAATGAGCAGTTCTTC. Its protein product is CSVGGGEGNEQFF.

V gene TRBV28 combines with J gene TRBJ1-2; 7 bases map to TRBD1. Germline V gives CDR1 MDHEN, CDR2 SYDVKM. This CDR3 comprises 15 residues. The ends lost 2 bases at V and 5 bases at J; junction bases unmatched: 8. The CDR3 coding sequence is TGTGCCAGCAGTTTACCGGGACAGCACCCTTATGGCTACACCTTC. It yields the protein CASSLPGQHPYGYTF.

The chain uses TRBV29-1 and TRBJ2-7; 11 nucleotides agree with TRBD1. The CDR3 runs to 14 residues. J gave up 6 bases and V 4 bases, and 8 bases lay outside the gene matches. CDR1 and CDR2 from the germline V gene are SQVTM and ANQGSEA. The CDR3 loop is CSVGPGQGGGEQYF. The CDR3 bases are TGCAGCGTTGGACCGGGACAGGGGGGAGGCGAGCAGTACTTC.

The chain employs TRBV18 and TRBJ2-1; 7 positions agree with TRBD2. The germline V gene has CDR1 KGHSH and CDR2 LQKENI. CDR3 size: 17 residues. V shed 2 bases, J shed 3 bases, and the junction held 10 bases outside the gene matches. The CDR3 DNA sequence: TGTGCCAGCTCACCAGGGACGGTGGGACTAAACTACAATGAGCAGTTCTTC. This sequence encodes CASSPGTVGLNYNEQFF.

V and J are TRBV15 and TRBJ2-1, with 7 bases aligning to TRBD1. V trimming: 1 base; J trimming: 0 bases; junction bases outside the gene matches: 15. The V gene's germline CDR1 is LNHNV and CDR2 YYDKDF (reference sequence). The CDR3 runs 20 residues. Here the CDR3 DNA reads TGTGCCACCAGCAGAGCGATAGGACAGGAGCCGGGGAGCTCCTACAATGAGCAGTTCTTC. As protein: CATSRAIGQEPGSSYNEQFF.

The V gene is TRBV18, the J gene TRBJ1-2; 9 nucleotides agree with TRBD1. The V segment lost 6 bases and the J segment 4 bases; nucleotides outside the gene matches: 9. CDR3 length equals 15 residues. Germline-derived CDR1 and CDR2 are KGHSH and LQKENI. CDR3: CASSPDRGKSYGYTF. DNA of the CDR3: TGTGCCAGCTCGCCGGACAGGGGCAAGAGCTATGGCTACACCTTC.

This clone was recorded only once. The CDR3 DNA reads as TGTGCCAGCAGTCGCTTGCTTCGGGAGGAGCAGTACTTC. This codes for CASSRLLREEQYF. The gene calls are TRBV27 and TRBJ2-7; weak D call: TRBD2 (6 bases). Germline values: CDR1 MNHEY, CDR2 SMNVEV (reference sequence). V lost 5 bases and J 7 bases, leaving 15 bases between the germline ends. This CDR3 region has 13 residues.

This CDR3 reads CASSLPPGWREGYEQYF. The DNA for the CDR3 is TGTGCCAGCAGTTTACCACCCGGGTGGCGGGAGGGCTACGAGCAGTACTTC. This chain uses TRBV27 with TRBJ2-7; 9 bases are shared with TRBD2. CDR1 MNHEY and CDR2 SMNVEV come from the germline V gene (reference sequence). The V and J ends lost 2 bases and 3 bases, in that order; junction bases with no gene match: 11. The CDR3 has 17 amino acids.

The CDR3 region has the DNA TGTGCCAGCACAGCGGGGGAGGGCTTCGAGCAGTACTTC. The encoded protein is CASTAGEGFEQYF. This rearrangement joins TRBV9 to TRBJ2-7; 8 bases are shared with TRBD2. Trimming cost V 6 bases and J 6 bases; bases outside gene matches: 8. The germline gives CDR1 SGDLS, CDR2 YYNGEE. This CDR3 region has 13 residues.

The chain combines TRBV28 with TRBJ2-1, with 10 bases lining up with TRBD2. After removal of 7 bases from V and 5 bases from J, the junction contained 14 bases not matched to a gene. The CDR3 totals 17 residues. Germline values: CDR1 MDHEN, CDR2 SYDVKM. CDR3 DNA sequence: TGTGCCAGCAAAGGGGGAGACCTAGCGGGAGAGAACAATGAGCAGTTCTTC. It translates to CASKGGDLAGENNEQFF.

There are a few counts of this clone. The J gene is TRBJ2-3, the V gene TRBV7-3; D gene unclear. From germline, CDR1 is SGHTA and CDR2 FQGTGA. V lost 5 bases and J lost 5, with 11 bases in between. The CDR3 is made up of 13 amino acids. Written as DNA, the CDR3 is TGTGCCAGCAGCCTTGCCCCTAGAGATACGCAGTATTTT. Encoded protein: CASSLAPRDTQYF.

The J gene is TRBJ2-4, the V gene TRBV5-4; D is perhaps TRBD1 (6 bases). Germline CDR1 and CDR2: SGHNT and YYREEE (reference sequence). Trimming shortened V by 4 bases and J by 0 bases, and 23 bases separated the two germline ends. The CDR3 contains 19 residues. The DNA of the CDR3 is TGTGCCAGCAGCCCCCACTCAGGGGAGCAGGCGCTAGCCAAAAACATTCAGTACTTC. Translation gives CASSPHSGEQALAKNIQYF.

The chain couples TRBV27 to TRBJ1-5, with D possibly TRBD1 on 5 matching bases. Germline V gene lookup returns CDR1 MNHEY and CDR2 SMNVEV (reference sequence). The CDR3 consists of 13 residues. V lost 2 bases, J lost 5 bases, and 7 bases lay in between. CDR3 protein: CASSLRGYQPQHF. The CDR3 DNA reads as TGTGCCAGCAGTTTAAGGGGTTATCAGCCCCAGCATTTT.

This clone came up once. The gene calls are TRBV5-4 and TRBJ2-5; TRBD2 agrees at 10 bases. CDR1 and CDR2 from the germline V gene are SGHNT and YYREEE (reference sequence). The CDR3 consists of 14 residues. Trimming cost V 4 bases and J 6 bases; bases outside gene matches: 6. The CDR3 DNA is TGTGCCAGCAGCCCCGGGACTAGCGCCAAGACCCAGTACTTC. Its translation is CASSPGTSAKTQYF.

This clone was counted between two and nine times. The chain employs TRBV7-9 and TRBJ2-5, with 7 bases aligning to TRBD1. The germline V gene has CDR1 SEHNR and CDR2 FQNEAQ (reference sequence). The length of the CDR3 is 13 residues. V trimming: 5 bases; J trimming: 3 bases; junction bases outside the gene matches: 3. CDR3 residues: CASSTDREETQYF. The CDR3 DNA sequence: TGTGCCAGCAGCACCGACAGGGAAGAGACCCAGTACTTC.

J is TRBJ2-7 and V is TRBV7-2; 8 nucleotides match TRBD1. Germline V lookup: CDR1 SGHTA, CDR2 FQGNSA. CDR3 length: 17 residues. V lost 6 bases to trimming and J lost 2 bases; unmatched junction nucleotides: 15. CDR3 nucleotide sequence: TGTGCCAGCAGTTCCAGGGGTGGGGACAGGCAAACCTACGAGCAGTACTTC. This gives the protein CASSSRGGDRQTYEQYF.

The chain uses TRBV7-2 and TRBJ1-4; TRBD1 is a possible D gene (5 bases). Germline V gene lookup returns CDR1 SGHTA and CDR2 FQGNSA. The CDR3 is 14 amino acids. V was shortened by 5 bases and J by 8 bases, with 15 bases between the two germline ends. CDR3 bases: TGTGCCAGCAGCGTAGACGGGGGGTACGAAAAACTGTTTTTT. Amino acids: CASSVDGGYEKLFF.

The chain couples TRBV14 to TRBJ2-3, with TRBD2 identical over 8 bases. CDR1 is SGHDN, CDR2 FVKESK, per germline. CDR3 size: 16 residues. V trimming: 0 bases; J trimming: 1 base; junction bases outside the gene matches: 3. The CDR3, as DNA: TGTGCCAGCAGCCAAGACGCGGGAGGTGGCACAGATACGCAGTATTTT. This sequence encodes CASSQDAGGGTDTQYF.

In this sample, this clone turned up once. This chain uses TRBV18 with TRBJ1-2; 7 nucleotides agree with TRBD1. This CDR3 has 17 residues. Germline V gives CDR1 KGHSH, CDR2 LQKENI. The junction had 13 bases not matched to a gene; V was cut back by 3 bases and J by 3 bases. The CDR3 nucleotides are TGTGCCAGCTCACCTTCGAGGGAAAAGGGGGCCCACTATGGCTACACCTTC. Protein sequence: CASSPSREKGAHYGYTF.

This clone appeared once. V usage is TRBV10-1 and J usage is TRBJ2-5; tentative D call: TRBD2 (6 bases). The ends were cut back, 3 bases at V and 4 bases at J, with 15 bases in the middle. The CDR3 is 15 residues long. Per the germline V gene, CDR1 is WNHNN and CDR2 is SYGVQD (reference sequence). CDR3 protein: CASSDSHSGGETQYF. The CDR3 DNA is TGCGCCAGCAGTGACTCCCATAGCGGAGGAGAGACCCAGTACTTC.

The rearrangement joins TRBV9 to TRBJ2-7; 7 bases agree with TRBD1. In germline, CDR1 is SGDLS, CDR2 YYNGEE. CDR3 length: 14 amino acids. The J segment lost 3 bases and the V segment lost 4 bases, leaving 7 bases of the junction unmatched. The DNA of the CDR3 is TGTGCCAGCAGCCCCCGGACAGGCAACTACGAGCAGTACTTC. Amino acids: CASSPRTGNYEQYF.

CDR3 bases: TGTGCCAGCAGCGAAAACCCCGCAGTGCCCGAATACGAGCAGTACTTC. Residues: CASSENPAVPEYEQYF. V is TRBV7-3 and J is TRBJ2-7; unclear D gene. CDR1 is SGHTA and CDR2 is FQGTGA in the germline V gene. The CDR3 extends over 16 amino acids. V shed 5 bases and J shed 4 bases, with 21 bases lying between them. The complete variable domain, with remaining parts taken from reference TRBV7-3 and TRBJ2-7, reads GAGVSQTPSNKVTEKGKYVELRCDPISGHTALYWYRQSLGQGPEFLIYFQGTGAADDSGLPNDRFFAVRPEGSVSTLKIQRTERGDSAVYLCASSENPAVPEYEQYFGPGTRLTVT.

There are a few counts of this clone. The chain couples TRBV18 to TRBJ2-7; TRBD1 is a possible D gene (6 bases). The CDR3 runs 14 residues. Trimming removed 0 bases at V and 3 bases at J, with 9 bases between. Germline CDR1 is KGHSH and CDR2 is LQKENI. CDR3 sequence (DNA): TGTGCCAGCTCACCACCGGGACACAACTACGAGCAGTACTTC. Encoded protein: CASSPPGHNYEQYF.